Listed below are T cell receptor beta chains from one sample, sequenced in a study of blood T cell repertoires in COVID-19. Profiling relied on immunoSEQ multiplex PCR, and the TCRdb table lists in-frame clones only, not all of them. Of roughly 130,000 clones listed, around 90% are singletons. The sample consisted of peripheral blood. These receptors were taken from a man aged 55 to 70 with COVID-19, enrolled during active disease. Both conserved end residues are part of each CDR3. The D gene is left open where the match is weak. Size tells how often a clone was seen (once, few, many) or the class of an expanded clone, and some rows leave it out.

v_gene	d_gene	j_gene	abundance	CDR3nt	CDR3aa
TRBV29-1	TRBD1	TRBJ1-1	-	TGCAGCGTCGAAAACCAGGACAGGGCTACAGACACTGAAGCTTTCTTT	CSVENQDRATDTEAFF
TRBV2	-	TRBJ2-3	-	TGTGCCAGCACCCCGGGACAAACGCAGTATTTT	CASTPGQTQYF
TRBV7-3	TRBD1	TRBJ1-6	-	TGTGCCAGCAGCATGACAGGGGGAGGATCACCCCTCCACTTT	CASSMTGGGSPLHF
TRBV6-5	TRBD1	TRBJ2-1	-	TGTGCCACCGCTCCGGGACAGTCTTACAATGAGCAGTTCTTC	CATAPGQSYNEQFF
TRBV6-5	TRBD1	TRBJ1-2	-	TGTGCCCTTGGAACAGGGGCTAACTATGGCTACACCTTC	CALGTGANYGYTF
TRBV19	-	TRBJ2-5	-	TGTGCCAGTAGTCCATTGCCGGGTGGGGAGACCCAGTACTTC	CASSPLPGGETQYF
TRBV3-1/TRBV3-2	-	TRBJ1-1	-	TGTGCCAGCAGCCAAGGTCAGGTCCTGAACACTGAAGCTTTCTTT	CASSQGQVLNTEAFF
TRBV19	TRBD1	TRBJ1-1	-	TGTGCCAGTAGATTACAGGGGGCCGACACTGAAGCTTTCTTT	CASRLQGADTEAFF
TRBV7-2	-	TRBJ2-2	-	TGTGCCAGCAGCTTATTTGCAGGGGCTGACACCGGGGAGCTGTTTTTT	CASSLFAGADTGELFF
TRBV7-6	-	TRBJ1-1	-	TGTGCCAGCAGCTTAGCCTCTGAAGGGGGCACTGAAGCTTTCTTT	CASSLASEGGTEAFF
TRBV2	-	TRBJ1-4	-	TGTGCCAGCAGGGAACGAGACACTGGTAATGAAAAACTGTTTTTT	CASRERDTGNEKLFF
TRBV18	TRBD2	TRBJ2-7	few	TGTGCCAGCTCACAACTAGCGCCGACGTCCTACGAGCAGTACTTC	CASSQLAPTSYEQYF
TRBV5-1	-	TRBJ2-5	-	TGCGCCAGCAGCTTGGTTCGGGAGACCCAGTACTTC	CASSLVRETQYF
TRBV6-5	TRBD2	TRBJ2-1	-	TGTGCCAGCAGGGGACTAGCGGGGGAAAACAATGAGCAGTTCTTC	CASRGLAGENNEQFF
TRBV11-2	TRBD1	TRBJ1-2	few	TGTGCCAGCAGCTCGAATACAGGGGTTAGAAGGGGCTACACCTTC	CASSSNTGVRRGYTF
TRBV7-9	-	TRBJ2-6	-	TGTGCCAGCAGGCGGGACGGACGCTCTGGGGCCAACGTCCTGACTTTC	CASRRDGRSGANVLTF
TRBV6-5	-	TRBJ1-1	-	TGTGCCAGCAGCCCCCAGGTGAACACTGAAGCTTTCTTT	CASSPQVNTEAFF
TRBV21-1	-	TRBJ1-4	-	TGTGCCAGCGTCCAGGGGGTTGATGAAAAACTGTTTTTT	CASVQGVDEKLFF
TRBV7-6	TRBD1	TRBJ2-5	-	TGTGCCAGCAGCTTAGCACCGGGACAGGCAGAGACCCAGTACTTC	CASSLAPGQAETQYF
TRBV24-1	-	TRBJ1-5	-	TGTGCCACCAGTAGAGGCAATCAGCCCCAGCATTTT	CATSRGNQPQHF
TRBV30	-	TRBJ1-2	-	TGTGCCTGGAGTGTCCGTGGCAGGGTTACACCGGGCTACACCTTC	CAWSVRGRVTPGYTF
TRBV25-1	-	TRBJ2-7	-	TGTGCCAGCAGTGATCGGAAAGGGAGCTACGAGCAGTACTTC	CASSDRKGSYEQYF
TRBV19	-	TRBJ2-3	-	TGTGCCAGTAGTATATCCCTAGGGGCGGAACGGCATACGCAGTATTTT	CASSISLGAERHTQYF
TRBV7-3	-	TRBJ2-3	-	TGTGCCAGCAGCCTACCCCCGAACACAGATACGCAGTATTTT	CASSLPPNTDTQYF
TRBV19	TRBD2	TRBJ2-7	-	TGTGCCAGTAGTATTGAGACTAGCGGATACGAGCAGTACTTC	CASSIETSGYEQYF
TRBV11-3	-	TRBJ1-5	once	TGTGCCAGCAGCTTACCCCGCAGGAATTCTTATAATCAGCCCCAGCATTTT	CASSLPRRNSYNQPQHF
TRBV7-6	TRBD2	TRBJ2-1	-	TGTGCCAGCAGCTCGACGCTAGCGGGAGGGCACGATGAGCAGTTCTTC	CASSSTLAGGHDEQFF
TRBV7-8	TRBD2	TRBJ2-7	-	TGTGCCAGCAGCTTTTACACGAGCGGGAGGGGCTACGAGCAGTACTTC	CASSFYTSGRGYEQYF
TRBV9	TRBD2	TRBJ2-1	-	TGTGCCAGCAGCGTAGTTAATAGCGGGAGTCTGAATGAGCAGTTCTTC	CASSVVNSGSLNEQFF
TRBV5-1	TRBD1	TRBJ2-5	-	TGCGCCAGCAGCGCGACAGGGGCCCGGACCCAGTACTTC	CASSATGARTQYF
TRBV3-1/TRBV3-2	-	TRBJ1-5	-	TGTGCCAGCAGCCAGGGACATAATAGCAATCAGCCCCAGCATTTT	CASSQGHNSNQPQHF
TRBV7-6	-	TRBJ2-1	few	TGTGCCAGCAGCCCCCCCAGCGGTGACTTCGATGAGCAGTTCTTC	CASSPPSGDFDEQFF
TRBV30	TRBD2	TRBJ2-3	-	TGTGCCTGGGGGTCGGGGGGGGCCCCCTCCACAGATACGCAGTATTTT	CAWGSGGAPSTDTQYF
TRBV4-2	-	TRBJ2-1	-	TGTGCCAGCAGCTTAAGGGGGGGAGACCTCTACAATGAGCAGTTCTTC	CASSLRGGDLYNEQFF
TRBV12-3/TRBV12-4	-	TRBJ2-3	-	TGTGCCAGCAGTTTAGGAGGGGCAGGACTAAATTTT	CASSLGGAGLNF
TRBV28	-	TRBJ2-1	-	TGTGCCAGCAGTTTATACGTCCCACAGAATGAGCAGTTCTTC	CASSLYVPQNEQFF
TRBV30	TRBD1	TRBJ2-1	-	TGTGCCTGGAGCGCCCCCCCGGGACAGTCGGCCAATGAGCAGTTCTTC	CAWSAPPGQSANEQFF
TRBV3-1/TRBV3-2	TRBD1	TRBJ1-6	-	TGTGCCAGCAGGACAAAGGGGACAGTTAATTCACCCCTCCACTTT	CASRTKGTVNSPLHF
TRBV2	TRBD2	TRBJ2-7	-	TGTGCCAGCAGTTTAGGGGTCCCCGTGGGACTAGCGGGAGGGTACGAGCAGTACTTC	CASSLGVPVGLAGGYEQYF
TRBV10-2	-	TRBJ2-3	once	TGCGCCAGCAGTGACATGGCGGTCACAGATACGCAGTATTTT	CASSDMAVTDTQYF
TRBV25-1	TRBD2	TRBJ2-7	once	TGTGCCAGCAGTGAATATGGCGGGAGCTACGAGCAGTACTTC	CASSEYGGSYEQYF
TRBV7-6	TRBD2	TRBJ2-3	-	TGTGCCAGCAGCTATCTCGGAGCGGGGGGGGGAGATACGCAGTATTTT	CASSYLGAGGGDTQYF
TRBV11-2	TRBD1	TRBJ1-5	once	TGTGCCAGCAGCGCCTCAGGGGGCACTCAGCCCCAGCATTTT	CASSASGGTQPQHF
TRBV3-1/TRBV3-2	-	TRBJ1-2	-	TGTGCCAGCAGCCAAGACAGGGCATCCTATGGCTACACCTTC	CASSQDRASYGYTF
TRBV2	TRBD1	TRBJ2-7	-	TGTGCCAGCAATCCCCGGGACAGGGTTGACGAGCAGTACTTC	CASNPRDRVDEQYF
TRBV6-5	-	TRBJ1-1	-	TGTGCCAGCAGCGGGGTGAACACTGAAGCTTTCTTT	CASSGVNTEAFF
TRBV5-4	TRBD1	TRBJ1-2	-	TGTGCCAGCAGCCCACCGGGACAGACTAACTATGGCTACACCTTC	CASSPPGQTNYGYTF
TRBV18	-	TRBJ2-1	-	TGTGCCAGCTCACCGAAGTTCGGTCCAGGGGACGAAGATGAGCAGTTCTTC	CASSPKFGPGDEDEQFF
TRBV5-1	-	TRBJ2-1	-	TGCGCCAGCAGCGGAGGGACTGTTTTGGATGAGCAGTTCTTC	CASSGGTVLDEQFF
TRBV18	-	TRBJ1-1	-	TGTGCCAGCTCACGGCTTCAGTCGAACACTGAAGCTTTCTTT	CASSRLQSNTEAFF
TRBV9	-	TRBJ2-2	-	TGTGCCAGCAGCGCCAAGGGGGGGACCCAACACCGGGAGCTGTTTTTT	CASSAKGGTQHRELFF
TRBV3-1/TRBV3-2	-	TRBJ2-2	-	TGTGCCAGCAGCCAAGTGATAGAGAGTACCGGGGAGCTGTTTTTT	CASSQVIESTGELFF
TRBV27	TRBD1	TRBJ2-1	-	TGTGCCAGCAGTTCGACAGGGACCTACTACAATGAGCAGTTCTTC	CASSSTGTYYNEQFF
TRBV5-6	-	TRBJ2-5	-	TGTGCCAGCAGCTTGAACTTCCAAGAGACCCAGTACTTC	CASSLNFQETQYF
TRBV11-2	TRBD1	TRBJ2-7	-	TGTGCCAGCAGCTCGCCCGGGACAGGGCTCGGGGAGCAGTACTTC	CASSSPGTGLGEQYF
TRBV3-1/TRBV3-2	-	TRBJ1-1	-	TGTGCCAGCAGCCAAGCGGGTGCAAGGAACACTGAAGCTTTCTTT	CASSQAGARNTEAFF
TRBV6-5	-	TRBJ1-2	-	TGTGCCACCTGGGGAGGGGCCTCTAACTATGGCTACACCTTC	CATWGGASNYGYTF